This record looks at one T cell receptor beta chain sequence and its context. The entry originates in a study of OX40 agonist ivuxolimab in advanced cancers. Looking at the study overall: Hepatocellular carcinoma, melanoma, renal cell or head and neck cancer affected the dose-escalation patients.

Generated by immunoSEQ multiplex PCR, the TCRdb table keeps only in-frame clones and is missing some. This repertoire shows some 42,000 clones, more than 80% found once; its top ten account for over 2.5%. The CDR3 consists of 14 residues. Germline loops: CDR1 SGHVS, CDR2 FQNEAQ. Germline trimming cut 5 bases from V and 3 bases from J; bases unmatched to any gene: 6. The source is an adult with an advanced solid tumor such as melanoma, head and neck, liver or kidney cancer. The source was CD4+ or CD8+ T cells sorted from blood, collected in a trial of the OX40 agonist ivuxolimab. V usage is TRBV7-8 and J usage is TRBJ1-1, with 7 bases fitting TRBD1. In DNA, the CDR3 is TGTGCCAGCAGCGCCCAGGGGGGGGACACTGAAGCTTTCTTT. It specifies CASSAQGGDTEAFF. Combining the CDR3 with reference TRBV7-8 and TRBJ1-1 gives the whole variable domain GAGVSQSPRYKVAKRGQDVALRCDPISGHVSLFWYQQALGQGPEFLTYFQNEAQLDKSGLPSDRFFAERPEGSVSTLKIQRTQQEDSAVYLCASSAQGGDTEAFFGQGTRLTVV.